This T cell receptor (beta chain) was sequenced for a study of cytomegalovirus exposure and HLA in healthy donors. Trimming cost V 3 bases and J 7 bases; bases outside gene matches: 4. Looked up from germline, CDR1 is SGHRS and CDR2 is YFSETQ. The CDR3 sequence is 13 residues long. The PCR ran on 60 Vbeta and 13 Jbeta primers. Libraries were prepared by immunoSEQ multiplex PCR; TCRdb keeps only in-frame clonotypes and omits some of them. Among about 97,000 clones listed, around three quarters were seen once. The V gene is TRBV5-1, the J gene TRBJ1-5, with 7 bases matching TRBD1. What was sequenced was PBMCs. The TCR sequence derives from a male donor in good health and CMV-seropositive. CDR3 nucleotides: TGCGCCAGCAGCTCCGACAGGGACCAGCCCCAGCATTTT. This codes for CASSSDRDQPQHF.